The source of this T cell receptor (beta chain) is a study of cytomegalovirus exposure and HLA in healthy donors. Study-wide points: There were some public TCRs occurring in many donors, but most TCR sequences were rare.

To note about this clone: The target antigen is unknown.

The assay was immunoSEQ multiplex PCR, and TCRdb's table has in-frame clones only and misses some. The profile covers 150,000 to 200,000 clones, with 85% appearing a single time and roughly 15% taken by the ten largest. The sample taken for sequencing was PBMCs. The clonotype originates from a man between 18 and 35 years old in good health and CMV-seropositive.

For the CDR3, the DNA is TGTGCCAGTAGCACAGGGAGCTCTGGAAACACCATATATTTT. It translates to CASSTGSSGNTIYF. The genes are TRBV19 and TRBJ1-3, with D perhaps matching TRBD1 (6 bases). Germline CDR1 reads LNHDA; CDR2 reads SQIVND (reference sequence). V was cut by 6 bases and J by 0 bases, with 9 bases left in between. The CDR3 loop spans 14 amino acids.